One and the same sample provided the 4 T cell receptor beta chains below, sequenced in a study of lymphopenia after photon versus proton radiotherapy. TCRdb keeps only in-frame clones here, not all; method: immunoSEQ multiplex PCR. The sample carries over 55,000 clones, 87% recorded once. The specimen was peripheral blood, collected from a patient treated with proton-based radiotherapy. These receptors were taken from an elderly man with esophageal cancer.

This clone is classed as medium-sized (0.01 to 0.1%). The chain recombines TRBV4-2 with TRBJ1-4; TRBD1 aligns across 7 bases. This CDR3 spans 13 amino acids. J gave up 8 bases and V 0 bases, and 0 bases lay outside the gene matches. Germline CDR1 is LGHNA and CDR2 is YNFKEQ. For the CDR3, the DNA is TGTGCCAGCAGCCAAGACAGGGGGGAAAAACTGTTTTTT. This gives the protein CASSQDRGEKLFF.

This clone was seen a single time. CDR3 residues: CASSGPGQSGANVLTF. The CDR3 nucleotides read TGTGCCAGCAGCGGTCCAGGACAGTCTGGGGCCAACGTCCTGACTTTC. This rearrangement joins TRBV9 to TRBJ2-6; D is perhaps TRBD1 (6 bases). Trimming took off 3 bases at V and 1 base at J, with 11 bases between the two ends. From germline, CDR1 is SGDLS and CDR2 YYNGEE. The CDR3 totals 16 residues. Complete variable domain (other parts from reference TRBV9 and TRBJ2-6): DSGVTQTPKHLITATGQRVTLRCSPRSGDLSVYWYQQSLDQGLQFLIQYYNGEERAKGNILERFSAQQFPDLHSELNLSSLELGDSALYFCASSGPGQSGANVLTFGAGSRLTVL.

The rearrangement joins TRBV29-1 to TRBJ1-3; 8 positions agree with TRBD1. After removal of 6 bases from V and 0 bases from J, the junction contained 10 bases not matched to a gene. In germline, CDR1 is SQVTM, CDR2 ANQGSEA. The CDR3 runs 16 residues. CDR3 sequence: CSVWDRNYFSGNTIYF. The CDR3 DNA reads as TGCAGCGTCTGGGACAGGAATTATTTCTCTGGAAACACCATATATTTT.

The gene calls are TRBV4-3 and TRBJ2-3, with D possibly TRBD1 on 6 matching bases. Germline lookup yields CDR1 LGHNA and CDR2 YSLEER. The CDR3 totals 15 residues. Deletions cut 5 bases from V and 1 base from J, with 13 bases between. CDR3 DNA sequence: TGCGCCAGCAGCATCCAAGCAGGGGGCACAGATACGCAGTATTTT. This codes for CASSIQAGGTDTQYF.